Sequencing of this T cell receptor beta chain was carried out in a study of cytomegalovirus exposure and HLA in healthy donors (dated by TCRdb to 2017 to 2019). Notes on the research overall: According to an earlier analysis of 450 to 650 of the donors, about 180 million T cells yielded over 100 million unique TCR beta sequences and roughly 280 Gb of sequence data. The study used immunosequencing to profile the T cell repertoires of approximately 640 subjects and linked those repertoires to cytomegalovirus serostatus. An early release that covered several hundred HLA-typed donors contained about 300 gigabases of sequencing data and tens of millions of unique TCR sequences. The study combined high-throughput TCR immunosequencing, statistical association of individual TCRs with disease status, and machine learning to predict cytomegalovirus infection status. In an earlier analysis of 500 to 650 of the donors, high-throughput TCR beta sequencing was used to judge whether each TCR beta V gene segment behaved as functional or pseudogenic. Among around 400 genotyped donors of the cohort, an average of approximately 220,000 unique TCR beta nucleotide sequences was sequenced per donor, of which approximately 19% were non-productive. A later analysis re-analyzed previously published TCR beta repertoires from 666 donors and added high-resolution HLA genotyping to study TCR occurrence patterns. Donor age, sex, ethnicity and CMV serostatus were collected together with the repertoire data. In the later analysis, no new phenotypic data were used to find candidate immune exposures; instead, reliance was placed on TCR beta sequences and their occurrence across donors. Four or five DR-DQ haplotypes were handled as single units for association and clustering because linkage in the cohort was strong. The study aimed to test whether cataloging public T cell receptors could reveal signatures of past pathogen exposure. Genome-wide SNP genotypes for about 60% of the roughly 670 donors were used in a later genetic analysis, which treated that subset as a discovery cohort. The number of typed donors differed by locus: about 629-630 for A, B, C, DRB1 and DQB1; approximately 540 for DQA1; 600 to 610 for DPA1; and approximately 450 for DPB1. Class I and class II HLA loci were covered by the typing at four-digit resolution. In addition to the first cohort of around 670 subjects, a separate validation cohort of approximately 130 different subjects was used. Of the roughly 400 genotyped donors, 80% to 90% were placed in the genetic ancestry cluster associated with self-reported Caucasian donors. Every discovery cohort repertoire had been produced on one sequencing platform. The full study reports these points: Roughly uniform sequencing depth across donors was assumed in presence/absence analyses, although this assumption may not hold. A further reported finding was that TCR beta sequences accurately predicted the HLA-A and HLA-B alleles for most subjects in the first cohort. The cohort was sequenced for TCR beta chains only, and without alpha or paired-chain data the features that could be detected were limited. Specific HLA alleles were associated with about 17,000 TCR beta sequences at a false discovery rate of 0.05 in a later analysis. Because counts were too low, seventeen rarely observed V segments, including chromosome 9 orphons, were excluded from the earlier analysis of around 640 of the donors. Linkage disequilibrium might explain the correlated functional status among segregating V segments, but an unknown experimental factor could not be ruled out. In an earlier analysis of several hundred of the donors, most TCR beta V segments were observed in productive rearrangements about 90% or about 30% of the time, broadly matching IMGT annotations. In vitro tests confirmed that a few of the cytomegalovirus-associated TCR beta chains recognize cytomegalovirus antigens. A later analysis found that TCR association rates varied across HLA loci, with DRB1 alleles showing the most associated TCRs and HLA-C alleles the fewest. Most TCR sequences were seen in very few donors, while some public TCRs were found in many individuals. According to a later analysis, parvovirus B19, influenza, CMV and Epstein-Barr virus appeared linked to several top co-occurrence clusters. The 87-base-pair reads could not distinguish some IMGT-functional V segments, including TRBV6-2 and TRBV6-3, so those segments were excluded. The study gave a list of 150 to 200 TCR beta chains associated with cytomegalovirus. A later analysis found that HLA-associated TCR beta chains were more clonally expanded and had lower generation probabilities than equally common non-associated chains. A later genetic analysis reported fewer N-insertions in productive TCRs among donors in an Asian-associated ancestry cluster than the roughly 700-donor mean. Strong co-occurrence of HLA alleles, especially DR and DQ, made assigning TCR associations to individual alleles difficult. For the cohort, immune exposure information was limited to CMV serostatus. Because HLA typing was missing for some donors at each locus, association tests included only the typed subset. It was suggested by the authors that the approach could potentially be generalized to other disease states and immunological phenotypes. A later analysis found that most CMV-associated TCR beta chains appeared HLA-restricted, with HLA associations seemingly driven largely by CMV exposure. The sequencing pipeline was judged likely to have produced a cluster of highly shared sequence variants as a technical artifact. V-gene and J-gene trimming of TCR beta chains was associated with a missense DCLRE1C variant in a later genetic analysis, and the association was replicated in an independent cohort. The classifier was reported to diagnose cytomegalovirus status with high specificity and sensitivity in both the original cohort and the validation cohort.

Libraries were built with the immunoSEQ multiplex PCR assay. The multiplex PCR relied on a mix of 60 forward primers for TCR Vbeta segments and 13 reverse primers for TCR Jbeta segments. The CDR3 region of rearranged TCR beta genes was amplified from genomic DNA with a multiplex PCR assay. On the Illumina HiSeq System, the amplified TCR beta libraries were sequenced as 87-base-pair reads. Concerning the study's data processing: A later analysis tallied 75 million to 95 million unique TCR beta chains across the 640 or so repertoires, and roughly 11 million of those chains were shared by two or more donors. Raw reads were error-corrected and collapsed into unique sequences with a nearest-neighbor algorithm that merged closely related sequences to remove PCR and sequencing errors. To assign V, D and J gene segments, CDR3 sequences were aligned to IMGT reference sequences. Each retained sequence needed at least a six-nucleotide match to both a V gene segment and a J gene segment. Rearrangements were called productive when the CDR3 lacked stop codons and stayed in frame with V and J; all others were non-productive. CDR3 was defined by IMGT convention, running from the second conserved V-encoded cysteine to the conserved J-encoded phenylalanine. Sequences without an unambiguous match to a single V gene segment were excluded from the earlier analysis of over 500 of the donors. An earlier analysis of under 750 of the donors called V segments functional above 56.7% productive rearrangements and segregating when the between-donor standard deviation exceeded 5%. A statistical classification framework was built for diagnosing cytomegalovirus status from the catalog of TCR beta chain sequences. A later analysis assigned V and J genes by comparing TCR nucleotide sequences with IMGT/GENE-DB human TR gene sequences. A later analysis assigned CDR3 sequences and most-parsimonious VDJ recombination scenarios with the TCRdist pipeline. In a later analysis, each TCR beta chain was defined by its CDR3 amino acid sequence together with its V-gene family, and reads without a unique V-gene family were excluded. As a way to deal with suspected cross-contamination and a sequencing artifact, a later analysis dropped hundreds of nucleotide sequences that were highly shared and had low generation probability. A later analysis calculated a clonal expansion index for each public chain from normalized within-repertoire ranks of inferred template counts. In a later analysis, generation probabilities were computed using a VDJ recombination model fitted to out-of-frame rearrangements, and the results were checked against IGoR. In a later analysis, hypergeometric tests were used to score TCR-TCR, TCR-HLA and TCR-CMV co-occurrence, with a repertoire-size bias correction applied to TCR pairs. To estimate false discovery rates, a later analysis permuted the HLA or CMV assignments 20 times. In a later analysis, co-occurring TCRs were grouped with DBSCAN, and TCRdist sequence similarity was added when clustering was performed within HLA-allele-positive subsets. Repertoires with fewer than 30,000 or more than 120,000 public chains were left out of co-occurrence clustering, as were a handful of repertoires with anomalous nucleotide sharing. What TCRdb holds here is the immuneACCESS table cut down to in-frame rearrangements. Part of the clones is not present; checked against another copy, under half of the missing clones reflect an unresolved V gene, and the others are unexplained. That table furnishes V, J and clone size, whereas the DNA furnished D and trimming. This sample comprises about 210,000 clones, around 87% of them detected only once. Around 0.99% of the sample rests with the top ten.

At the junction V is shortened by 3 bases and J by 0 bases; bases outside the gene matches: 6. The germline V gene gives CDR1 as SGDLS and CDR2 as YYNGEE. Including the terminal cysteine and phenylalanine, the CDR3 comprises 16 residues. The sequence is cut down to CDR3 DNA, 48 bases in frame from base 1. A note on this clone: The clone's antigen remains unknown. No much larger clone exists at a distance of one base, and base qualities are not known.

The cohort comprised fewer than 750 healthy bone marrow donors. Cohort members were all nominally healthy when sampled, although unrecorded immune exposures were likely present. The donor was CMV seronegative and belonged to the group of 352 seronegative cohort members. Each donor provided a peripheral blood sample, and peripheral blood mononuclear cells were used for TCR beta sequencing. Genomic DNA was extracted from the blood cell samples with the Qiagen DNeasy Blood Extraction Kit. The clonotype was recovered from a boy aged 2-9 years in good health and CMV-seronegative. Recombination linked TRBV9 to TRBJ2-7; 10 nucleotides in the junction match TRBD1. Sequenced material: PBMCs. This receptor carries the CDR3 CASSARDRGYSYEQYF. The nucleotides read TGTGCCAGCAGCGCCCGGGACAGGGGATACTCCTACGAGCAGTACTTC.